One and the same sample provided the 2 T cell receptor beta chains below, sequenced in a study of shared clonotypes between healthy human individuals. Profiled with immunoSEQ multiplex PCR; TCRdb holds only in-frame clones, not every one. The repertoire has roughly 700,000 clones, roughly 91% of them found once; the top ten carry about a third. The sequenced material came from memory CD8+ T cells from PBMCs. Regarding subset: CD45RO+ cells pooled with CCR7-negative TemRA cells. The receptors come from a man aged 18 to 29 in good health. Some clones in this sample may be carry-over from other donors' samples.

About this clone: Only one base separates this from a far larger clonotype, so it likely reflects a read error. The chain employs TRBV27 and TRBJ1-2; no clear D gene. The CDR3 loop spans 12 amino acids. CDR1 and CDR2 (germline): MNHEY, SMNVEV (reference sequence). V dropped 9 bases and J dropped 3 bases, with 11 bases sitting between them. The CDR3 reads CASVEGYYGYTF. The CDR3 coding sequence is TGTGCCAGTGTGGAAGGCTACTATGGCTACACCTTC.

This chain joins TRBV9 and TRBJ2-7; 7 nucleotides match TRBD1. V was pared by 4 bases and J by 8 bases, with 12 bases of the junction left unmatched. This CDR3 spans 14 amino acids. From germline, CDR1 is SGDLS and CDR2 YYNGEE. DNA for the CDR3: TGTGCCAGCAGCACCCGACAGGGTGAGTTGCAGCAGTACTTC. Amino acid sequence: CASSTRQGELQQYF.